This T cell receptor (beta chain) came from a study of blood T cell repertoires in COVID-19. Overall study context: The origin of the acute and convalescent COVID-19 samples was the United States, Italy and Spain. T cells, B-cell-depleted T cells, or PBMCs provided the cDNA or gDNA that served as material.

In the original processing: Counts of nucleated cells, estimated from reference gene primer amplification, were obtained. Measured with immunoSEQ multiplex PCR; TCRdb has only the in-frame clones, and not every one. V, J and clone size derive from that table, while D and trimming were established from the DNA sequence. The top ten hold more than 6% of the sample, which has about 320,000 clones, 65% to 90% seen once. The V gene end was trimmed by 4 bases and the J gene end by 4 bases; junction bases not matched to a gene: 9. Germline V lookup: CDR1 KGHDR, CDR2 SFDVKD. The CDR3 covers 17 residues. This clone occurred once.

Sequenced material: peripheral blood. The rearrangement links TRBV24-1 to TRBJ2-2; 9 nucleotides agree with TRBD1. This receptor was obtained from a human donor in a cohort sampled during active COVID-19. CDR3 bases: TGTGCCACCAGTGACCGGGACAGGGTACGGGTCACCGGGGAGCTGTTTTTT. It is translated as CATSDRDRVRVTGELFF.